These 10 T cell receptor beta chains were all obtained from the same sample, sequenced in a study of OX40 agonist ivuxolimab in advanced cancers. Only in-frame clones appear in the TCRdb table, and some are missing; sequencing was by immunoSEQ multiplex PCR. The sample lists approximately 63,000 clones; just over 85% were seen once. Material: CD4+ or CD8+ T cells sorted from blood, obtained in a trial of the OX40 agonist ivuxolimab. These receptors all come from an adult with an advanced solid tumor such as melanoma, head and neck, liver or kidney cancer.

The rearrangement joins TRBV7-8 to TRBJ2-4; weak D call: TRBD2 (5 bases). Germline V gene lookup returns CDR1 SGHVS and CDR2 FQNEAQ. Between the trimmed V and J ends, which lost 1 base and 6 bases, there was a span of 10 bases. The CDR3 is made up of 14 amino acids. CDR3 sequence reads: CASSLVSEINIQYF. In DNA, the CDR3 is TGTGCCAGCAGCTTAGTTAGCGAGATAAACATTCAGTACTTC.

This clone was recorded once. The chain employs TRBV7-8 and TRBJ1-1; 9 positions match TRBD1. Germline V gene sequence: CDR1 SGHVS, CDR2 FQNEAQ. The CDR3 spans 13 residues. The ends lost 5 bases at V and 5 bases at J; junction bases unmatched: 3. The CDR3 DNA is TGTGCCAGCAGCCGGGACAGGGTTACTGAAGCTTTCTTT. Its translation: CASSRDRVTEAFF. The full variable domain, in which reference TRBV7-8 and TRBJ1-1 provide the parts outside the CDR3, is GAGVSQSPRYKVAKRGQDVALRCDPISGHVSLFWYQQALGQGPEFLTYFQNEAQLDKSGLPSDRFFAERPEGSVSTLKIQRTQQEDSAVYLCASSRDRVTEAFFGQGTRLTVV.

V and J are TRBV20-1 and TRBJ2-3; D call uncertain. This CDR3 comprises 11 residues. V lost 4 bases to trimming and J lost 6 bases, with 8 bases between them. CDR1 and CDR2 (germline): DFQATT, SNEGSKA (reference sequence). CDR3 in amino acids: CSATEYDTQYF. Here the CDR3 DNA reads TGCAGTGCTACGGAGTATGATACGCAGTATTTT.

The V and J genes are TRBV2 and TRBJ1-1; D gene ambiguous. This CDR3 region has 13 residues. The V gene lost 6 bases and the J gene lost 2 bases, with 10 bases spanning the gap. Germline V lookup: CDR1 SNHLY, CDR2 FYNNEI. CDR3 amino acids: CASRPQTNTEAFF. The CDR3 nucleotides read TGTGCCAGCAGGCCACAGACTAACACTGAAGCTTTCTTT.

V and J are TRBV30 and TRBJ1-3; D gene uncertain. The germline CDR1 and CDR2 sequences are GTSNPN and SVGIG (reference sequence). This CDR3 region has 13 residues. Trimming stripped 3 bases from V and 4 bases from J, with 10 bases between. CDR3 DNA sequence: TGTGCCTGGAGGAGGCCCCAAGGAAACACCATATATTTT. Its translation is CAWRRPQGNTIYF.

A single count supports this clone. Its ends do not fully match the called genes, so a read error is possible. The CDR3 protein is CASSEKRVHYGQYF. CDR3 coding DNA: TGTGCCAGCAGCGAGAAGCGGGTACACTACGGGCAGTACTTC. The chain is built from TRBV19 and TRBJ2-7, with a tentative D call TRBD2 (6 bases). The germline CDR1 and CDR2 sequences are LNHDA and SQIVND (reference sequence). This CDR3 has 14 amino acids.

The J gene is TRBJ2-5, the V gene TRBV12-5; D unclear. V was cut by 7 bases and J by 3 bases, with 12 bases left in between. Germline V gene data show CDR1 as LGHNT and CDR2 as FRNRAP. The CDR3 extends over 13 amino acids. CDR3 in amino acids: CASASAGEETQYF. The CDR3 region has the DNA TGTGCTAGTGCCTCCGCTGGGGAAGAGACCCAGTACTTC.

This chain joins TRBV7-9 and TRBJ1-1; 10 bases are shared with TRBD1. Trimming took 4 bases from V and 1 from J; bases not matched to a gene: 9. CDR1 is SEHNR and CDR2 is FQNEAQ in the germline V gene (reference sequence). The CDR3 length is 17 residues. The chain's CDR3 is CASSWGTGDLGNTEAFF. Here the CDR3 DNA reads TGTGCCAGCAGCTGGGGGACAGGGGACCTGGGGAACACTGAAGCTTTCTTT. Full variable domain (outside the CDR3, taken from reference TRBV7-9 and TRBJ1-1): DTGVSQNPRHKITKRGQNVTFRCDPISEHNRLYWYRQTLGQGPEFLTYFQNEAQLEKSRLLSDRFSAERPKGSFSTLEIQRTEQGDSAMYLCASSWGTGDLGNTEAFFGQGTRLTVV.

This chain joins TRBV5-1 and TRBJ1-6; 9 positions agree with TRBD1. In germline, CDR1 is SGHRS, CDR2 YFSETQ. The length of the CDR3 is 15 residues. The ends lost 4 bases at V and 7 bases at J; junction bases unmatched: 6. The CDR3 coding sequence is TGCGCCAGCAGCGAGTCCGGGACAGGGAATTCACCCCTCCACTTT. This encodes CASSESGTGNSPLHF.

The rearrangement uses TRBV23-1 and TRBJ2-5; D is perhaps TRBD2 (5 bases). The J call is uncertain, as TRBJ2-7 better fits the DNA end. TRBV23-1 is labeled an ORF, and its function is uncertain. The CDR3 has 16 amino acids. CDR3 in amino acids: CASSPSAKAAGFEQYF. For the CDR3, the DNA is TGCGCCAGCAGTCCATCGGCCAAAGCGGCAGGCTTCGAGCAGTACTTC.